This T cell receptor (beta chain) was documented in a study of blood T cells in healthy people across ages. Study-wide points: Higher diversity, along with more naive CD4+ cells, distinguished long-lived donors from aged donors.

As to this clonotype: Its antigen is not known.

The length of the CDR3 is 15 residues. With 0 bases removed from V and 11 bases from J, the gap between germline ends came to 19 bases. The germline gives CDR1 MNHEY, CDR2 SVGEGT. A second PCR of 7 to 11 cycles used a sample-barcoded 5' primer and a J-beta primer mix. All samples yielded 2.5 million or more CDR3-containing paired-end reads. TCRdb called the 5' RACE reads again in MiXCR, with one record for every CDR3 protein. Here the sample spans 750,000 to 950,000 distinct CDR3 sequences, around 25% being singletons. The sample also formed part of further work on T cells of mothers and their children.

Material for sequencing was blood. This sequence joins TRBV6-2 or TRBV6-3 and TRBJ1-1, with D uncertain. The clonotype comes from a boy between 10 and 17 years old in good health. Here the CDR3 reads CASSYSKRRQLGAFF. The CDR3 bases are TGTGCCAGCAGTTACTCAAAGCGCCGCCAGCTGGGCGCTTTCTTT.